These 32 T cell receptor beta chains originate from one sample sequenced in a study of human T cells and chemical hapten exposure. Time point: patch test 1, 2 weeks after DPC sensitization. Treatment reported: therapeutic diphenylcyclopropenone sensitization with weekly scalp DPC. MiXCR, applied by TCRdb to the RACE reads, yields one record per CDR3 protein. The data hold 85,000 to 100,000 distinct CDR3 sequences, with 9.5% to 15% observed a single time. Sequences were derived from whole blood, sampled in connection with sensitization to the hapten diphenylcyclopropenone (DPC). The receptor set was obtained from a woman aged 40 to 50 with alopecia areata. Some clones in this sample may be carry-over from other donors' samples.

The V call is TRBV7-3, the J call TRBJ2-1, with TRBD1 as a possible D gene (5 bases). Germline CDR1 and CDR2: SGHTA and FQGTGA. Trimming took off 2 bases at V and 8 bases at J, with 13 bases between the two ends. The CDR3 has 14 residues. The CDR3 DNA reads TGTGCCAGCAGCTTACAGGGTTCGTCGGATGAGCAGTTCTTC. Translating it yields CASSLQGSSDEQFF.

This clonotype has more than one count but fewer than ten. The V call is TRBV7-9, the J call TRBJ2-1, with a weak D call TRBD2 (6 bases). Germline values: CDR1 SEHNR, CDR2 FQNEAQ (reference sequence). The CDR3 totals 15 residues. Trimming took off 3 bases at V and 4 bases at J, with 13 bases between the two ends. The CDR3 protein is CASSLGREQYNEQFF. CDR3 DNA: TGTGCCAGCAGCTTGGGGCGGGAACAGTACAATGAGCAGTTCTTC.

The chain couples TRBV21-1 to TRBJ2-6. TRBV21-1 is tagged as a pseudogene. The CDR3 sequence is 14 residues long. This chain's CDR3 is CASCGFFGANVLTF. CDR3 DNA sequence: TGTGCCAGCTGTGGCTTTTTTGGGGCCAACGTCCTGACTTTC.

This clonotype was recorded only once. The chain couples TRBV27 to TRBJ2-7, with D hard to call. Trimming left V 5 bases short and J 0 bases short, with 8 bases between. Germline V CDR1 and CDR2: MNHEY, SMNVEV (reference sequence). The CDR3 runs 13 residues. The CDR3 sequence: CASSLSFSYEQYF. The CDR3 region has the DNA TGTGCCAGCAGTCTCAGCTTCTCCTACGAGCAGTACTTC.

The CDR3 DNA reads as TGTGCCAGCAGTGAGGCCGCTAAGGGAGCAGCAGATACGCAGTATTTT. This sequence encodes CASSEAAKGAADTQYF. The chain uses TRBV2 and TRBJ2-3; D is possibly TRBD2 (5 bases). V was pared by 3 bases and J by 4 bases, with 17 bases between. The germline gives CDR1 SNHLY, CDR2 FYNNEI. This CDR3 has 16 amino acids.

This clonotype has at least ten counts. The V gene is TRBV7-9, the J gene TRBJ1-3, with D tentatively TRBD1 (5 bases). The germline gives CDR1 SEHNR, CDR2 FQNEAQ (reference sequence). Trimming removed 7 bases at V and 0 bases at J, with 16 bases between. The CDR3 length is 16 residues. In DNA form, the CDR3 reads TGTGCCAGCACCATAAGCTCAGGGACCTCTGGAAACACCATATATTTT. This sequence encodes CASTISSGTSGNTIYF.

The chain links TRBV7-6 to TRBJ2-1; the match to TRBD2 covers 9 bases. The CDR3 runs to 17 residues. Germline V gene sequence: CDR1 SGHVS, CDR2 FNYEAQ. J lost 0 bases, V lost 3 bases, and 6 bases had no gene match. The CDR3 coding sequence is TGTGCCAGCAGCTTTTCTAGCGGGGTGAGCTCCTACAATGAGCAGTTCTTC. Protein: CASSFSSGVSSYNEQFF.

This sequence joins TRBV18 and TRBJ1-6, with TRBD1 identical over 7 bases. Losses at the gene ends were 6 bases for V and 5 bases for J; bases not matched to a gene: 1. Per germline, CDR1 KGHSH and CDR2 LQKENI. The CDR3 extends over 13 amino acids. The CDR3: CASSGTDNSPLHF. CDR3 in DNA: TGTGCCAGCTCCGGGACAGATAATTCACCCCTCCACTTT.

The chain combines TRBV7-2 with TRBJ2-2; no reliable D call. This CDR3 spans 16 amino acids. Germline values: CDR1 SGHTA, CDR2 FQGNSA. Trimming stripped 3 bases from V and 2 bases from J, with 13 bases between. In nucleotides, the CDR3 is TGTGCCAGCAGCTTTTCGTGGGCACTTAACACCGGGGAGCTGTTTTTT. Translating gives CASSFSWALNTGELFF.

At least ten counts were recorded for this clonotype. Germline is not matched at one junction end, which may reflect a read error. The chain couples TRBV20-1 to TRBJ1-5, with unresolved D. This CDR3 spans 13 amino acids. Germline assignment: CDR1 DFQATT and CDR2 SNEGSKA (reference sequence). Here the CDR3 DNA reads TGCAGTGCTGGAGAAGACTGGAATCAGCCCCAGCATTTT. The encoded protein is CSAGEDWNQPQHF.

About this clonotype: A much bigger clone sits one base away, suggesting this may be a read error. V is TRBV4-2 and J is TRBJ2-2; the match to TRBD2 covers 7 bases. The CDR3 runs to 15 residues. Germline CDR1 reads LGHNA; CDR2 reads YNFKEQ. CDR3 region: CAGSQAGTNTGELFF. The DNA of the CDR3 is TGTGCCGGCAGCCAAGCGGGGACGAACACCGGGGAGCTGTTTTTT.

This clonotype was counted many times. This rearrangement joins TRBV6-5 to TRBJ1-5; 8 bases line up with TRBD1. CDR1 is MNHEY, CDR2 SVGAGI, per germline. The CDR3 is made up of 16 amino acids. After removal of 8 bases from V and 2 bases from J, the junction contained 11 bases not matched to a gene. The CDR3, as DNA: TGTGCCAGCGGTCAATCGACAGGGGCGGGCAATCAGCCCCAGCATTTT. Its protein product is CASGQSTGAGNQPQHF.

The chain uses TRBV19 and TRBJ2-7; tentative D call: TRBD2 (6 bases). Germline lookup yields CDR1 LNHDA and CDR2 SQIVND (reference sequence). This CDR3 comprises 15 residues. The germline V and J ends were trimmed by 4 bases and 6 bases, with 19 bases remaining between them. CDR3: CASSSQGGLDPEQYF. The CDR3, as DNA: TGTGCCAGTAGTAGTCAGGGAGGTCTGGATCCCGAGCAGTACTTC.

V usage is TRBV5-1 and J usage is TRBJ1-5; maybe TRBD1 (6 bases). Germline CDR1 and CDR2: SGHRS and YFSETQ. The CDR3 is 15 residues long. V was cut by 4 bases and J by 0 bases, with 11 bases left in between. The CDR3 spells CASSPTGHSNQPQHF. The CDR3 nucleotides read TGCGCCAGCAGCCCGACAGGTCATAGCAATCAGCCCCAGCATTTT. Full variable domain (rest looked up from reference TRBV5-1 and TRBJ1-5): KAGVTQTPRYLIKTRGQQVTLSCSPISGHRSVSWYQQTPGQGLQFLFEYFSETQRNKGNFPGRFSGRQFSNSRSEMNVSTLELGDSALYLCASSPTGHSNQPQHFGDGTRLSIL.

The CDR3 region has the DNA TGTGCCAGCAGCCACGCCTTTGGGGCAAACATTCAGTACTTC. It translates to CASSHAFGANIQYF. The chain has TRBV3-1 and TRBJ2-4, with D tentatively TRBD1 (5 bases). The V gene's germline CDR1 is LGHDT and CDR2 YNNKEL (reference sequence). V was pared by 3 bases and J by 6 bases, with 12 bases between. This CDR3 is built from 14 residues.

A few counts support this clonotype. The CDR3 nucleotides are TGTGCCACCAGTCAACGAGGGGCAGGCACTAATGAAAAACTGTTTTTT. It specifies CATSQRGAGTNEKLFF. This chain connects TRBV24-1 to TRBJ1-4, with D maybe TRBD1 (5 bases). The V end was cut by 6 bases, the J end by 2 bases, with 15 bases between. Germline-derived CDR1 and CDR2 are KGHDR and SFDVKD. CDR3 size: 16 residues.

The chain recombines TRBV10-2 with TRBJ2-7; TRBD2 matches 9 bases. Germline lookup yields CDR1 WSHSY and CDR2 SAAADI. Losses at the gene ends were 5 bases for V and 2 bases for J; bases not matched to a gene: 4. CDR3 size: 14 residues. CDR3 in amino acids: CASSLAGVPYEQYF. DNA for the CDR3: TGCGCCAGCAGTTTAGCGGGAGTACCCTACGAGCAGTACTTC.

The chain uses TRBV7-2 and TRBJ2-5; no definite D call. Trimming shortened V by 5 bases and J by 0 bases, and 7 bases separated the two germline ends. The CDR3 sequence is 13 residues long. Looked up from germline, CDR1 is SGHTA and CDR2 is FQGNSA. CDR3 in DNA: TGTGCCAGCAGCGGACGGTACCAAGAGACCCAGTACTTC. Its translation is CASSGRYQETQYF.

This clonotype occurred a few times. This chain uses TRBV12-3 or TRBV12-4 with TRBJ2-1, with a possible D match to TRBD2 (6 bases). Trimming took off 7 bases at V and 0 bases at J, with 13 bases between the two ends. The CDR3 is 15 amino acids. The CDR3 here is CASTEAGYSYNEQFF. The CDR3 DNA reads TGTGCCAGCACCGAAGCGGGTTACTCCTACAATGAGCAGTTCTTC.

This clonotype has just a few counts. This rearrangement joins TRBV4-3 to TRBJ2-3; TRBD1 aligns across 7 bases. Germline loops: CDR1 LGHNA, CDR2 YSLEER. The CDR3 totals 14 residues. The V and J ends lost 5 bases and 1 base, in that order; junction bases with no gene match: 3. The CDR3 spells CASSKGGGTDTQYF. DNA of the CDR3: TGCGCCAGCAGCAAAGGGGGCGGCACAGATACGCAGTATTTT.

This clonotype was observed a handful of times. This chain links TRBV7-9 with TRBJ2-7; 7 bases line up with TRBD1. The junction had 7 bases not matched to a gene; V was cut back by 5 bases and J by 3 bases. This CDR3 is 14 amino acids long. CDR1 is SEHNR, CDR2 FQNEAQ, per germline (reference sequence). The CDR3 reads CASSTGTERYEQYF. In DNA, the CDR3 is TGTGCCAGCAGCACGGGGACAGAGCGCTACGAGCAGTACTTC.

This clonotype showed up many times. The CDR3 protein is CSAPGLAAANEQYF. Here the CDR3 DNA reads TGCAGTGCTCCAGGACTAGCGGCTGCCAACGAGCAGTACTTC. The chain links TRBV20-1 to TRBJ2-7, with TRBD2 matching over 10 bases. Germline V lookup: CDR1 DFQATT, CDR2 SNEGSKA (reference sequence). The CDR3 is 14 amino acids. J was trimmed by 5 bases and V by 5 bases; bases with no gene match: 9.

The chain has TRBV11-2 and TRBJ2-1, with D perhaps TRBD2 (5 bases). The V end lost 1 base, the J end lost 4 bases, and 5 bases lay between the germline ends. The length of the CDR3 is 13 residues. CDR1 SGHAT and CDR2 FQNNGV come from the germline V gene. Here the CDR3 reads CASSLGLYNEQFF. CDR3 DNA sequence: TGTGCCAGCAGCTTAGGACTATACAATGAGCAGTTCTTC.

This clonotype was found many times. The chain has TRBV5-4 and TRBJ2-1; possible D gene TRBD2, 6 bases. V lost 2 bases and J lost 8, with 17 bases in between. The germline gives CDR1 SGHNT, CDR2 YYREEE (reference sequence). The CDR3 totals 15 residues. The CDR3, as DNA: TGTGCCAGCAGCTTAGGGACCCCCGGGAGCGATGAGCAGTTCTTC. Its translation is CASSLGTPGSDEQFF. The full variable domain, its missing parts supplied by reference TRBV5-4 and TRBJ2-1, is ETGVTQSPTHLIKTRGQQVTLRCSSQSGHNTVSWYQQALGQGPQFIFQYYREEENGRGNFPPRFSGLQFPNYSSELNVNALELDDSALYLCASSLGTPGSDEQFFGPGTRLTVL.

This clonotype was detected a few times. The chain employs TRBV7-2 and TRBJ2-2; D not resolved. The CDR3 runs 14 residues. V was pared by 2 bases and J by 5 bases, with 9 bases between. Germline-derived CDR1 and CDR2 are SGHTA and FQGNSA. Written as DNA, the CDR3 is TGTGCCAGCAGCTTATTGTCACAGACCGGGGAGCTGTTTTTT. Its translation is CASSLLSQTGELFF.

The table lists this clonotype with a few counts. This rearrangement joins TRBV5-1 to TRBJ2-7; the D is unclear. V was cut by 6 bases and J by 3 bases, with 7 bases left in between. Looked up from germline, CDR1 is SGHRS and CDR2 is YFSETQ. The CDR3 is 11 amino acids. CDR3 sequence reads: CASKEFYEQYF. The CDR3 bases are TGCGCCAGCAAGGAATTCTACGAGCAGTACTTC.

This clonotype was seen more than once but under ten times. The rearrangement links TRBV5-1 to TRBJ1-4, with 7 bases fitting TRBD1. Per the germline V gene, CDR1 is SGHRS and CDR2 is YFSETQ. The V gene end was trimmed by 3 bases and the J gene end by 7 bases; junction bases not matched to a gene: 6. This CDR3 spans 14 amino acids. The CDR3 coding sequence is TGCGCCAGCAGCTACAACAACAGGGGTGAAAAACTGTTTTTT. It codes for CASSYNNRGEKLFF.

This chain links TRBV4-2 with TRBJ2-3; D is unresolved. Looked up from germline, CDR1 is LGHNA and CDR2 is YNFKEQ. The CDR3 consists of 14 residues. Trimming removed 1 base at V and 3 bases at J, with 8 bases between. CDR3 nucleotides: TGTGCCAGCAGCCAAGGCACGAGAACAGATACGCAGTATTTT. Translating gives CASSQGTRTDTQYF.

The chain combines TRBV28 with TRBJ1-3; 8 nucleotides agree with TRBD1. Germline V gene lookup returns CDR1 MDHEN and CDR2 SYDVKM. The CDR3 covers 15 residues. V shed 2 bases, J shed 4 bases, and the junction held 4 bases outside the gene matches. CDR3 nucleotides: TGTGCCAGCAGTTTACTGGACAGGGCCGGAAACACCATATATTTT. Translated: CASSLLDRAGNTIYF.

This clonotype has a count of ten or more. The rearrangement links TRBV11-3 to TRBJ2-2; tentatively, D is TRBD1 or TRBD2 (5 bases each). CDR1 is SGHNT and CDR2 is YENEEA in the germline V gene. There are 16 residues in the CDR3. The ends were cut back, 3 bases at V and 2 bases at J, with 13 bases in the middle. The CDR3 sequence: CASSLGVWGNTGELFF. The CDR3 region has the DNA TGTGCCAGCAGCTTGGGGGTGTGGGGCAACACCGGGGAGCTGTTTTTT. The entire variable domain, with the rest obtained from reference TRBV11-3 and TRBJ2-2, is as follows: EAGVVQSPRYKIIEKKQPVAFWCNPISGHNTLYWYLQNLGQGPELLIRYENEEAVDDSQLPKDRFSAERLKGVDSTLKIQPAELGDSAVYLCASSLGVWGNTGELFFGEGSRLTVL.

The chain links TRBV12-3 or TRBV12-4 to TRBJ2-1; 8 bases align to TRBD2. The CDR3 contains 17 residues. V shed 4 bases, J shed 5 bases, and the junction held 13 bases outside the gene matches. This CDR3 is CASSSQVWLAGHNEQFF. The CDR3 DNA reads TGTGCCAGCAGTTCCCAGGTTTGGCTAGCGGGTCACAATGAGCAGTTCTTC.

This clonotype has only a few counts. The genes are TRBV28 and TRBJ2-3; D is perhaps TRBD2 (7 bases). This CDR3 has 13 amino acids. Germline CDR1 and CDR2: MDHEN and SYDVKM. V was trimmed by 11 bases and J by 9 bases, leaving 21 bases between them. The CDR3 nucleotides are TGTGCCTGCCTGGCGGGGGCCGTAGGAACGCAGTATTTT. It encodes CACLAGAVGTQYF.